Listed below are T cell receptor beta chains from one sample, sequenced in a study of pediatric ulcerative colitis. Using immunoSEQ multiplex PCR, the repertoire was profiled, and TCRdb retains in-frame clones only, with some absent. The sample lists some 43,000 clones; roughly 79% were seen once. Source material: gut tissue. The receptors were sampled from a girl under 18 with moderate ulcerative colitis. Each CDR3 is given with its conserved first and last residue. D genes are given only for firm matches. Size is omitted from some rows. Given values are once, few, many or a class for expanded clones.

d_gene	v_gene	j_gene	abundance	CDR3aa	CDR3nt
TRBD1	TRBV9	TRBJ2-1	-	CASSVVGTGGLDEQFF	TGTGCCAGCAGCGTAGTAGGGACAGGGGGGTTGGATGAGCAGTTCTTC
-	TRBV10-2	TRBJ2-7	-	CASQQGVGSYEQYF	TGCGCCTCACAGCAGGGTGTAGGGTCCTACGAGCAGTACTTC
-	TRBV10-3	TRBJ2-6	-	CAITGALEGANVLTF	TGTGCCATCACCGGGGCCCTTGAAGGGGCCAACGTCCTGACTTTC
-	TRBV11-2	TRBJ1-4	-	CASSLGPGINEKLFF	TGTGCCAGCAGCTTAGGTCCTGGGATTAATGAAAAACTGTTTTTT
-	TRBV6-1	TRBJ2-1	-	CASRTTSYNEQFF	TGTGCCAGTCGGACTACTTCCTACAATGAGCAGTTCTTC
TRBD1	TRBV7-8	TRBJ1-1	-	CASSPGQGLNTEAFF	TGTGCCAGCAGCCCCGGACAGGGACTGAACACTGAAGCTTTCTTT
-	TRBV7-2	TRBJ1-4	-	CASSLSGGEKLFF	TGTGCCAGCAGCTTAAGTGGGGGTGAAAAACTGTTTTTT
-	TRBV18	TRBJ1-2	-	CASSPARDGYTF	TGTGCCAGCTCACCGGCGCGAGATGGCTACACCTTC
-	TRBV7-6	TRBJ2-2	-	CASSLGVPGTGELFF	TGTGCCAGCAGCTTAGGGGTCCCCGGCACCGGGGAGCTGTTTTTT
-	TRBV6-1	TRBJ1-1	once	CASFVGGSAEAFF	TGTGCCAGCTTTGTTGGGGGGTCGGCTGAAGCTTTCTTT
-	TRBV7-3	TRBJ2-7	few	CASSPGRAPYEQYF	TGTGCCAGCAGCCCGGGCCGGGCCCCCTACGAGCAGTACTTC
-	TRBV7-9	TRBJ2-3	-	CASSERGSTDTQYF	TGTGCCAGCAGCGAACGGGGATCCACAGATACGCAGTATTTT
-	TRBV30	TRBJ2-5	-	CAWGHFYQETQYF	TGTGCCTGGGGGCATTTTTACCAAGAGACCCAGTACTTC
TRBD1	TRBV28	TRBJ2-7	-	CASSWTGGYEQYF	TGTGCCAGCAGTTGGACAGGGGGCTACGAGCAGTACTTC
-	TRBV19	TRBJ2-3	-	CASSLRRTTDTQYF	TGTGCCAGTAGTCTCAGGAGGACTACAGATACGCAGTATTTT
-	TRBV10-3	TRBJ1-2	few	CAITSSGRTNYGYTF	TGTGCCATCACCTCGTCGGGAAGAACAAACTATGGCTACACCTTC
-	TRBV29-1	TRBJ1-5	-	CSVGASNQPQHF	TGCAGCGTTGGGGCTAGCAATCAGCCCCAGCATTTT
-	TRBV6-1	TRBJ2-7	few	CASSWYVSSYEQYF	TGTGCCAGCAGTTGGTATGTTAGCTCCTACGAGCAGTACTTC
TRBD1	TRBV19	TRBJ2-4	-	CASSIDNRDRLFTKNIQYF	TGTGCCAGTAGTATAGATAACCGGGACAGGTTATTTACTAAAAACATTCAGTACTTC
-	TRBV7-2	TRBJ1-1	once	CASSLEWAAEAFF	TGTGCCAGCAGCTTAGAATGGGCAGCTGAAGCTTTCTTT
-	TRBV4-3	TRBJ2-2	once	CASSQEITNTGELFF	TGCGCCAGCAGCCAGGAAATCACTAACACCGGGGAGCTGTTTTTT
-	TRBV19	TRBJ2-1	-	CASSIVTGPFNEQFF	TGTGCCAGTAGTATAGTGACGGGCCCATTCAATGAGCAGTTCTTC
-	TRBV15	TRBJ2-1	-	CATSMVAVGYNEQFF	TGTGCCACCAGCATGGTAGCGGTGGGGTACAATGAGCAGTTCTTC